These 10 T cell receptor beta chains were all obtained from the same sample, sequenced in a study of T-cell reconstitution after alpha-beta-depleted transplantation in children. TCRbeta library construction was performed incorporating unique molecular identifiers. From the PCR reads, TCRdb called clonotypes with MiXCR, one entry per CDR3 protein. This sample carries roughly 570,000 distinct CDR3 sequences, over 25% of them seen once, and the ten largest clones take less than 40%. The material was PBMCs, obtained before TCRalphabeta/CD19-depleted stem cell transplant. The receptor set was obtained from a boy younger than two with Wiskott-Aldrich syndrome, due to receive a stem cell transplant.

The gene calls are TRBV6-5 and TRBJ2-3, with unresolved D. Trimming removed 3 bases from V and 4 bases from J, with 11 bases in between. The CDR3 spans 14 residues. CDR1 is MNHEY, CDR2 SVGAGI, per germline. For the CDR3, the DNA is TGTGCCAGCAGTTATGGCCTACGCCCAGATACGCAGTATTTT. Encoded protein: CASSYGLRPDTQYF.

The V gene is TRBV29-1, the J gene TRBJ2-5; TRBD1 matches 8 bases. The CDR3 length is 15 residues. Germline trimming cut 4 bases from V and 2 bases from J; bases unmatched to any gene: 9. Germline V CDR1 and CDR2: SQVTM, ANQGSEA. The CDR3 sequence is CSVVIPGQVQETQYF. Written as DNA, the CDR3 is TGCAGCGTTGTTATTCCGGGACAGGTACAAGAGACCCAGTACTTC.

The J gene is TRBJ2-2, the V gene TRBV6-1; D may be TRBD2 (5 bases). Trimming left V 2 bases short and J 4 bases short, with 14 bases between. Germline lookup yields CDR1 MNHNS and CDR2 SASEGT. CDR3 length: 16 amino acids. CDR3 in amino acids: CASSEQDWQFTGELFF. Written as DNA, the CDR3 is TGTGCCAGCAGTGAACAGGACTGGCAGTTCACCGGGGAGCTGTTTTTT.

This clonotype was recorded a few times. This sequence joins TRBV3-1 and TRBJ2-1; TRBD1 is a possible D gene (5 bases). The CDR3 loop spans 15 amino acids. Germline CDR1 LGHDT, CDR2 YNNKEL (reference sequence). V gave up 2 bases and J gave up 5 bases, with 13 bases separating them. The CDR3 DNA reads TGTGCCAGCAGCCAAAGGGGATTCATAGACAATGAGCAGTTCTTC. Its translation is CASSQRGFIDNEQFF.

The rearrangement joins TRBV5-1 to TRBJ1-1; TRBD1 agrees at 7 bases. Germline assignment: CDR1 SGHRS and CDR2 YFSETQ. The length of the CDR3 is 14 residues. Trimming cost V 5 bases and J 1 base; bases outside gene matches: 5. CDR3 nucleotide sequence: TGCGCCAGCAGTAAGACAGGGCCGAACACTGAAGCTTTCTTT. It is translated as CASSKTGPNTEAFF.

The gene calls are TRBV5-1 and TRBJ2-7; TRBD2 is a possible D gene (5 bases). Trimming pared 5 bases from V and 0 bases from J, leaving 15 bases between. Germline assignment: CDR1 SGHRS and CDR2 YFSETQ. This CDR3 is 15 amino acids long. The CDR3 protein is CASRNSVNPSYEQYF. The CDR3 bases are TGCGCCAGCAGAAATAGCGTGAACCCCTCCTACGAGCAGTACTTC.

This clonotype has only a few counts. The chain is built from TRBV5-6 and TRBJ2-1, with D perhaps matching TRBD1 or TRBD2 (6 bases each). The ends were cut back, 1 base at V and 7 bases at J, with 15 bases in the middle. CDR1 and CDR2 (germline): SGHDT, YYEEEE. The CDR3 extends over 15 amino acids. The DNA of the CDR3 is TGTGCCAGCAGCTTGTTTTGGGGGGCGGGAAATGAGCAGTTCTTC. It yields the protein CASSLFWGAGNEQFF.

In its sample, this clonotype was seen a few times. The chain employs TRBV12-3 or TRBV12-4 and TRBJ1-2, with D maybe TRBD1 (6 bases). V lost 4 bases and J lost 4, with 16 bases in between. The CDR3 has 15 amino acids. Here the CDR3 reads CASSYPRGLSYGYTF. DNA for the CDR3: TGTGCCAGCAGTTACCCTCGGGGGCTTAGCTATGGCTACACCTTC.

The rearrangement uses TRBV11-2 and TRBJ2-1; TRBD2 matches 8 bases. Trimming took 1 base from V and 1 from J; bases not matched to a gene: 6. Germline CDR1 and CDR2: SGHAT and FQNNGV. The CDR3 extends over 17 amino acids. The CDR3 DNA sequence: TGTGCCAGCAGCTTAGTCGGGACTAGGGTATCCTACAATGAGCAGTTCTTC. Protein sequence: CASSLVGTRVSYNEQFF.

The genes are TRBV11-3 and TRBJ2-2, with 11 positions matching TRBD2. V lost 1 base and J lost 0; bases outside the gene matches: 4. This CDR3 has 18 residues. The germline CDR1 and CDR2 sequences are SGHNT and YENEEA. CDR3: CASSLVVTSGTNTGELFF. CDR3 coding DNA: TGTGCCAGCAGCTTAGTAGTGACTAGCGGGACGAACACCGGGGAGCTGTTTTTT.